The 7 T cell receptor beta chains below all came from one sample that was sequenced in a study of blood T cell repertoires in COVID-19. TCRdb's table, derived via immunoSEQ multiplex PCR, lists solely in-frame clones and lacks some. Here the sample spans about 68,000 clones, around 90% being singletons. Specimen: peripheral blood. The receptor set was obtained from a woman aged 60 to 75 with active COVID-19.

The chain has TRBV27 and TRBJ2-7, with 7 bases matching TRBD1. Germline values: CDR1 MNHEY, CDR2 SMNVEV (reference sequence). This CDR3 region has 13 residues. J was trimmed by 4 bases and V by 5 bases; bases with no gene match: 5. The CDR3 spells CASSPTTGYEQYF. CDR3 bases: TGTGCCAGCAGTCCGACGACAGGGTACGAGCAGTACTTC.

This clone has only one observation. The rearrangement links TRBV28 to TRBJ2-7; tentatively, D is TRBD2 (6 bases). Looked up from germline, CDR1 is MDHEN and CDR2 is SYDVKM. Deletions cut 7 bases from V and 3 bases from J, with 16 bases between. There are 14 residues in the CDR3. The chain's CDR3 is CASTWRVGLYEQYF. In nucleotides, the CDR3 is TGTGCCAGCACCTGGAGGGTGGGCCTCTACGAGCAGTACTTC.

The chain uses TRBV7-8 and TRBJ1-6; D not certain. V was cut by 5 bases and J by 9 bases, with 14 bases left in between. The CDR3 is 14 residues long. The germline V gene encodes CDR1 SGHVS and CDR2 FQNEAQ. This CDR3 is CASSPTRVGSPLHF. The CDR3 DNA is TGTGCCAGCAGCCCGACTCGGGTGGGTTCACCCCTCCACTTT. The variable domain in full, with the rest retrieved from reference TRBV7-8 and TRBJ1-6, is GAGVSQSPRYKVAKRGQDVALRCDPISGHVSLFWYQQALGQGPEFLTYFQNEAQLDKSGLPSDRFFAERPEGSVSTLKIQRTQQEDSAVYLCASSPTRVGSPLHFGNGTRLTVT.

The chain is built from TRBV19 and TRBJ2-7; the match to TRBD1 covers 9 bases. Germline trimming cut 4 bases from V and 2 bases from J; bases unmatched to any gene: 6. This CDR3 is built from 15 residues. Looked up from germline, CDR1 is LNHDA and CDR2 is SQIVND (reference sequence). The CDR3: CASSTRDRAAYEQYF. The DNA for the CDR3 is TGTGCCAGTAGTACGCGGGACAGGGCCGCCTACGAGCAGTACTTC.

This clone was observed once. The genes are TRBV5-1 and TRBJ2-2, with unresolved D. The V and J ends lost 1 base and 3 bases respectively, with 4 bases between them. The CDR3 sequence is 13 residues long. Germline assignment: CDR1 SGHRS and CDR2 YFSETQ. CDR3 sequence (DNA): TGCGCCAGCAGCTTGACAGACACCGGGGAGCTGTTTTTT. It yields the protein CASSLTDTGELFF.

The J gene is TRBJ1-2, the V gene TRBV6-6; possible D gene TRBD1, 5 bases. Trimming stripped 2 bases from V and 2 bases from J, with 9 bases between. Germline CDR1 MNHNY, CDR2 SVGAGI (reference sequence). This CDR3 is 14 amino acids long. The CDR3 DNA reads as TGTGCCAGCAGTTACGGGGCTGGAAACTATGGCTACACCTTC. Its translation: CASSYGAGNYGYTF.

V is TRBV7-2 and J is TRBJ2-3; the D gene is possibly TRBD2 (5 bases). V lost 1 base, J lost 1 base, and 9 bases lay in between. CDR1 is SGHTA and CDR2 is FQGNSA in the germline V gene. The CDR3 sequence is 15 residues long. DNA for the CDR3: TGTGCCAGCAGCTTAGGTAGCGCAGGCACAGATACGCAGTATTTT. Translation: CASSLGSAGTDTQYF.